The entry below describes one TCR beta chain. Its specificity is not known. The data are from a study of T cell responses to AZD1222 COVID-19 vaccine. Assay used: immunoSEQ multiplex PCR; TCRdb lists only in-frame clones, some missing. The data contain about 100,000 clones, over 75% of them singletons. Trimming took off 0 bases at V and 6 bases at J, with 11 bases between the two ends. There are 14 residues in the CDR3. The germline V gene has CDR1 GTSNPN and CDR2 SVGIG (reference sequence). General study findings and limits: A rise in Spike-specific TCR breadth and depth followed two AZD1222 doses.

The V call is TRBV30, the J call TRBJ1-4; a weak D match, TRBD1 (5 bases). This clonotype was sampled from an adult in good health. The source was peripheral blood, collected on day 0 of AZD1222 vaccination. As DNA, the CDR3 is TGTGCCTGGAGTGTGTCAGACAGATATGAAAAACTGTTTTTT. Protein product: CAWSVSDRYEKLFF.